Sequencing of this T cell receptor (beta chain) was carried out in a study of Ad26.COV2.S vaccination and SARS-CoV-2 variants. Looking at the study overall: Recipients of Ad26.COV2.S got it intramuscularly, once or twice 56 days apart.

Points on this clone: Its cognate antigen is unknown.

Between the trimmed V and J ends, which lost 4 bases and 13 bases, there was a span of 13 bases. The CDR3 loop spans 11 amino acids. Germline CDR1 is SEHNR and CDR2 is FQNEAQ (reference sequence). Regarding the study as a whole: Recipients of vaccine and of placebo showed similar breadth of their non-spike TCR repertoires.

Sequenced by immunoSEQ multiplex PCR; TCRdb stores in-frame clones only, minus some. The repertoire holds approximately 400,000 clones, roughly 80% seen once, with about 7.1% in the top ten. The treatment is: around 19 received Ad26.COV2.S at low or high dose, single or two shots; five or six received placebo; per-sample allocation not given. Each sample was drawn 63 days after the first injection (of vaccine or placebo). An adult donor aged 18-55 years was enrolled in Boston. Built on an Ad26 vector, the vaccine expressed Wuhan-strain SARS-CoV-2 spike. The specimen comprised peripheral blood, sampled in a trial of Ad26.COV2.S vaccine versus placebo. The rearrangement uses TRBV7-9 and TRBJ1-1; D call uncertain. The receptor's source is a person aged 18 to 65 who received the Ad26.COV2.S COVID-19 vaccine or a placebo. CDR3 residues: CASSSLAMGFF. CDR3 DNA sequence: TGTGCCAGCAGCTCGCTTGCCATGGGTTTCTTT.